This entry is about one T cell receptor beta chain. As yet, its antigen is unknown. As every portion of the isolated RNA was reverse transcribed, the sequencing read expressed TCRB transcripts. An average of around 3.9 million reads was obtained for naive, central memory and regulatory T cell samples. TCRdb's copy holds only in-frame clones and misses some; the assay was immunoSEQ multiplex PCR. The data hold 200,000 to 300,000 clones, with approximately 11% observed a single time. The entry originates in a study of beta chain features in type 1 diabetes. Stem cell-like memory, regulatory, central memory and naive CD4+ cells were sorted via CD45RO/CCR7/CD25/CD127/CD95/CD27. The CDR3 loop spans 13 amino acids. The germline V gene has CDR1 GTSNPN and CDR2 SVGIG (reference sequence). V gave up 2 bases and J gave up 5 bases, with 11 bases separating them. Study-wide results and limits: All four CD4+ subsets of Type 1 diabetes patients contained TCRB CDR3s that were moderately but significantly shorter. It was not settled here whether HLA type affects TCRB rearrangement.

The sequenced material came from naive CD4+ T cells from blood. The chain carries TRBV30 and TRBJ2-3; a possible D gene is TRBD2 (5 bases). The receptor comes from a young man with type 1 diabetes. The CDR3 loop is CAWSLRRGDTQYF. The CDR3 coding sequence is TGTGCCTGGAGTCTACGTCGGGGAGATACGCAGTATTTT.